Following are 27 T cell receptor beta chains from one sample sequenced in a study of blood T cell repertoires in COVID-19. Using immunoSEQ multiplex PCR, the repertoire was profiled, and TCRdb retains in-frame clones only, with some absent. The sample carries about 170,000 clones, 65% to 85% recorded once. The sequencing sample was made of peripheral blood. These receptors all come from a woman in her 70s who had recovered from COVID-19.

CDR3 amino acids: CSVEASGGLGYEQYF. In nucleotides, the CDR3 is TGCAGCGTTGAAGCGTCGGGAGGGTTGGGCTACGAGCAGTACTTC. The rearrangement joins TRBV29-1 to TRBJ2-7, with 8 bases lining up with TRBD2. Losses at the gene ends were 1 base for V and 3 bases for J; bases not matched to a gene: 8. This CDR3 region has 15 residues. CDR1 and CDR2 (germline): SQVTM, ANQGSEA.

V usage is TRBV30 and J usage is TRBJ1-4; D is ambiguous. The length of the CDR3 is 13 residues. Germline values: CDR1 GTSNPN, CDR2 SVGIG (reference sequence). V was cut by 4 bases and J by 3 bases, with 9 bases left in between. CDR3 nucleotides: TGTGCCTGGACCCAACCGGCTAATGAAAAACTGTTTTTT. It codes for CAWTQPANEKLFF.

CDR3 region: CASSQVRASGGGELFF. The CDR3 DNA follows: TGCGCCAGCAGCCAAGTTCGGGCTAGCGGTGGCGGGGAGCTGTTTTTT. This rearrangement joins TRBV4-3 to TRBJ2-2, with 7 bases matching TRBD2. This CDR3 comprises 16 residues. Germline V gene lookup returns CDR1 LGHNA and CDR2 YSLEER. The V segment lost 1 base and the J segment 7 bases; nucleotides outside the gene matches: 9.

The V call is TRBV28, the J call TRBJ2-1; 14 positions agree with TRBD2. CDR1 is MDHEN and CDR2 is SYDVKM in the germline V gene. This CDR3 spans 16 amino acids. The V gene end was trimmed by 2 bases and the J gene end by 6 bases; junction bases not matched to a gene: 3. CDR3 sequence reads: CASSLPGLAGGNEQFF. The CDR3 DNA sequence: TGTGCCAGCAGTTTACCCGGACTAGCGGGAGGCAATGAGCAGTTCTTC.

This clone was seen more than once but under ten times. The rearrangement uses TRBV15 and TRBJ2-1, with a possible D match to TRBD2 (5 bases). Germline CDR1 is LNHNV and CDR2 is YYDKDF (reference sequence). The CDR3 loop spans 15 amino acids. The V gene lost 1 base and the J gene lost 5 bases, with 12 bases spanning the gap. The CDR3 DNA sequence: TGTGCCACCAGCAGAGGGGTGGGAGACAACAATGAGCAGTTCTTC. It is translated as CATSRGVGDNNEQFF.

This chain connects TRBV11-2 to TRBJ1-3; D call uncertain. CDR3 size: 13 residues. Germline-derived CDR1 and CDR2 are SGHAT and FQNNGV. Trimming pared 3 bases from V and 9 bases from J, leaving 12 bases between. CDR3 amino acids: CASSLPSGGTIYF. DNA of the CDR3: TGTGCCAGCAGCTTGCCCAGCGGCGGCACCATATATTTT.

J is TRBJ1-4 and V is TRBV2; D ambiguous. This CDR3 spans 14 amino acids. CDR1 is SNHLY and CDR2 is FYNNEI in the germline V gene. Between the trimmed V and J ends, which lost 8 bases and 3 bases, there was a span of 13 bases. The CDR3, as DNA: TGTGCCAGCTCGAACGTTGCGGCTAATGAAAAACTGTTTTTT. Translating it yields CASSNVAANEKLFF.

The rearrangement joins TRBV7-9 to TRBJ1-6; possible D gene TRBD1, 5 bases. The CDR3 loop spans 14 amino acids. Looked up from germline, CDR1 is SEHNR and CDR2 is FQNEAQ (reference sequence). V was cut by 3 bases and J by 15 bases, with 18 bases left in between. As DNA, the CDR3 is TGTGCCAGCAGCTTGGAGGCAGTTCCCGGGGGCCTCCACTTT. Its translation is CASSLEAVPGGLHF.

The rearrangement joins TRBV9 to TRBJ1-2, with a tentative D call TRBD1 (5 bases). The CDR3 is 15 residues long. In germline, CDR1 is SGDLS, CDR2 YYNGEE. Trimming pared 0 bases from V and 0 bases from J, leaving 9 bases between. As DNA, the CDR3 is TGTGCCAGCAGCGTAGGGCAGGGCCCTAACTATGGCTACACCTTC. Protein sequence: CASSVGQGPNYGYTF.

The chain joins TRBV6-4 to TRBJ2-1; 8 bases agree with TRBD2. The CDR3 runs 15 residues. Germline V gene sequence: CDR1 MRHNA, CDR2 SNTAGT. The J segment lost 4 bases and the V segment lost 3 bases, leaving 5 bases of the junction unmatched. The CDR3 DNA reads as TGTGCCAGCAGTGAGGGGACTAGTGGGTACAATGAGCAGTTCTTC. Amino acid sequence: CASSEGTSGYNEQFF.

The rearrangement uses TRBV9 and TRBJ1-1, with D possibly being TRBD1 (6 bases). Looked up from germline, CDR1 is SGDLS and CDR2 is YYNGEE. Trimming left V 0 bases short and J 0 bases short, with 12 bases between. The CDR3 is 16 residues long. Here the CDR3 DNA reads TGTGCCAGCAGCGTAGGCGCAGGGGCGATGAACACTGAAGCTTTCTTT. Translated, it gives CASSVGAGAMNTEAFF. The whole variable domain, filled in from reference TRBV9 and TRBJ1-1, reads DSGVTQTPKHLITATGQRVTLRCSPRSGDLSVYWYQQSLDQGLQFLIQYYNGEERAKGNILERFSAQQFPDLHSELNLSSLELGDSALYFCASSVGAGAMNTEAFFGQGTRLTVV.

The chain couples TRBV28 to TRBJ2-7; TRBD2 might be the D (6 bases). The ends were cut back, 0 bases at V and 2 bases at J, with 11 bases in the middle. Germline-derived CDR1 and CDR2 are MDHEN and SYDVKM. CDR3 length: 15 amino acids. The CDR3 spells CASSLWGGGTYEQYF. CDR3 coding DNA: TGTGCCAGCAGTTTATGGGGGGGTGGCACCTACGAGCAGTACTTC.

The chain joins TRBV7-9 to TRBJ1-4, with TRBD1 as a possible D gene (5 bases). Germline assignment: CDR1 SEHNR and CDR2 FQNEAQ (reference sequence). V was pared by 5 bases and J by 4 bases, with 11 bases between. The CDR3 totals 14 residues. The CDR3: CASSQGHGNEKLFF. CDR3 nucleotides: TGTGCCAGCAGCCAGGGTCATGGTAATGAAAAACTGTTTTTT. Drawing the rest from reference TRBV7-9 and TRBJ1-4, the complete variable domain is DTGVSQNPRHKITKRGQNVTFRCDPISEHNRLYWYRQTLGQGPEFLTYFQNEAQLEKSRLLSDRFSAERPKGSFSTLEIQRTEQGDSAMYLCASSQGHGNEKLFFGSGTQLSVL.

Of note for this clone: Other DNA sequences in the same sample also yield this CDR3. This chain uses TRBV5-1 with TRBJ2-7, with D tentatively TRBD1 (6 bases). Germline V gene data show CDR1 as SGHRS and CDR2 as YFSETQ. This CDR3 spans 14 amino acids. Trimming stripped 0 bases from V and 2 bases from J, with 9 bases between. Here the CDR3 DNA reads TGCGCCAGCAGCTTGGGAGGGGGTACCTACGAGCAGTACTTC. As protein: CASSLGGGTYEQYF.

J is TRBJ2-1 and V is TRBV30, with 9 bases that match TRBD2. The germline V gene encodes CDR1 GTSNPN and CDR2 SVGIG (reference sequence). After removal of 2 bases from V and 4 bases from J, the junction contained 9 bases not matched to a gene. The CDR3 is 16 residues long. The DNA for the CDR3 is TGTGCCTGGAGTACAGGGCGGGGGGGCCCTTACAATGAGCAGTTCTTC. It specifies CAWSTGRGGPYNEQFF.

J is TRBJ1-2 and V is TRBV28; 8 bases line up with TRBD1. V was clipped by 7 bases and J by 4 bases; unmatched bases: 8. The CDR3 totals 14 residues. Germline V gene lookup returns CDR1 MDHEN and CDR2 SYDVKM. CDR3 loop: CASKDRDLGYGYTF. Written as DNA, the CDR3 is TGTGCCAGCAAGGACAGGGATTTAGGCTATGGCTACACCTTC.

This chain connects TRBV12-3 or TRBV12-4 to TRBJ1-1; unclear D gene. The CDR3 length is 13 residues. V lost 3 bases and J 4 bases, leaving 9 bases between the germline ends. CDR3 region: CASSFRWSTEAFF. The CDR3 DNA reads as TGTGCCAGCAGTTTCCGGTGGTCCACTGAAGCTTTCTTT.

The chain employs TRBV7-9 and TRBJ1-2; D perhaps matches TRBD1 (5 bases). CDR3 length: 15 residues. Germline CDR1 and CDR2: SEHNR and FQNEAQ (reference sequence). The V end lost 0 bases, the J end lost 5 bases, and 13 bases lay between the germline ends. The CDR3 loop reads CASSLAGLGGYGYTF. The CDR3 DNA is TGTGCCAGCAGCTTAGCGGGGCTCGGTGGGTATGGCTACACCTTC.

This clone is a singleton in its sample. CDR3 nucleotides: TGTGCCAGCTCACCACCGGCCGATACGCAGTATTTT. Translated, it gives CASSPPADTQYF. This rearrangement joins TRBV18 to TRBJ2-3; D call uncertain. V lost 0 bases, J lost 6 bases, and 4 bases lay in between. The CDR3 runs 12 residues. CDR1 and CDR2 from the germline V gene are KGHSH and LQKENI.

The chain carries TRBV19 and TRBJ2-1; 14 bases are a match to TRBD2. With 7 bases clipped from V and 9 bases from J, the junction kept 8 bases outside the gene matches. There are 15 residues in the CDR3. The germline V gene encodes CDR1 LNHDA and CDR2 SQIVND (reference sequence). DNA of the CDR3: TGTGCCAGTACCCTCGGGGGGACTAGCGGGGGTGAGCAGTTCTTC. This codes for CASTLGGTSGGEQFF.

The chain joins TRBV13 to TRBJ2-7, with 7 bases aligning to TRBD1. The germline V gene encodes CDR1 PRHDT and CDR2 FYEKMQ (reference sequence). J lost 2 bases, V lost 4 bases, and 8 bases had no gene match. This CDR3 region has 15 residues. The DNA for the CDR3 is TGTGCCAGCAGCTCTCAGGGGACAGTCCCCTACGAGCAGTACTTC. This codes for CASSSQGTVPYEQYF.

The chain combines TRBV21-1 with TRBJ2-1; TRBD2 reflects the table's D call only, with no check against the DNA. TRBV21-1 is flagged as a pseudogene. This CDR3 is 14 amino acids long. The CDR3 reads CATHPASGSDEQFF. Written as DNA, the CDR3 is TGTGCCACCCACCCCGCTAGCGGATCGGATGAGCAGTTCTTC.

This chain uses TRBV30 with TRBJ1-1; possible D gene TRBD1, 5 bases. Trimming pared 4 bases from V and 5 bases from J, leaving 14 bases between. CDR1 and CDR2 (germline): GTSNPN, SVGIG (reference sequence). CDR3 length equals 13 residues. The CDR3 reads CAWTRRADTEAFF. In nucleotides, the CDR3 is TGTGCCTGGACCCGCAGGGCTGATACTGAAGCTTTCTTT.

The genes are TRBV3-1 (or the pseudogene TRBV3-2) and TRBJ1-2, with 8 bases aligning to TRBD1. V was pared by 1 base and J by 4 bases, with 14 bases of the junction left unmatched. Per the germline V gene, CDR1 is LGHDT and CDR2 is YNNKEL (reference sequence). This CDR3 contains 18 residues. The CDR3 sequence is CASSQGGDRTRWAYGYTF. Written as DNA, the CDR3 is TGTGCCAGCAGCCAAGGTGGGGACAGGACCCGTTGGGCCTATGGCTACACCTTC.

This clone was counted once. The chain joins TRBV12-3 or TRBV12-4 to TRBJ1-1; 9 positions agree with TRBD1. V gave up 10 bases and J gave up 7 bases; unmatched junction bases: 10. CDR3 length: 13 amino acids. Written as DNA, the CDR3 is TGTGCCACCAGATGGGACAGGGCAGGTGAAGCTTTCTTT. It encodes CATRWDRAGEAFF.

V gene TRBV7-8 combines with J gene TRBJ1-4, with TRBD1 identical over 7 bases. Germline trimming cut 5 bases from V and 3 bases from J; bases unmatched to any gene: 18. Germline V gene data show CDR1 as SGHVS and CDR2 as FQNEAQ. The CDR3 loop spans 19 amino acids. The CDR3 spells CASSPRGWPGQLPNEKLFF. CDR3 DNA sequence: TGTGCCAGCAGCCCTAGGGGATGGCCGGGACAGCTACCTAATGAAAAACTGTTTTTT.

CDR3 residues: CASSPEGPYGYTF. DNA for the CDR3: TGTGCCAGCAGCCCGGAGGGGCCCTATGGCTACACCTTC. The chain combines TRBV3-1 (or the pseudogene TRBV3-2) with TRBJ1-2, with D possibly TRBD1 on 5 matching bases. The CDR3 covers 13 residues. Trimming cost V 4 bases and J 4 bases, with 10 bases left between them. CDR1 and CDR2 (germline): LGHDT, YNNKEL (reference sequence).